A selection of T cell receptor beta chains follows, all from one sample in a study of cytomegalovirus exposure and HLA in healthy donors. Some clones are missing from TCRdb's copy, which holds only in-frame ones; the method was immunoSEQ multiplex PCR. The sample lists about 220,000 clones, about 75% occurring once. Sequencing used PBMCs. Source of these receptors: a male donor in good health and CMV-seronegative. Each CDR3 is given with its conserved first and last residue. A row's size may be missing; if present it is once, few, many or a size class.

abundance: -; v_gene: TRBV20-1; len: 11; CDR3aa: CSARLVQSQYF
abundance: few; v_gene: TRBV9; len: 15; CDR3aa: CASSGDRDMGETQYF
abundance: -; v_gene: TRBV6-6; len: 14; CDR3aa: CASRGQGGDNEQFF
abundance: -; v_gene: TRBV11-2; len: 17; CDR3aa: CASSLGTSGSLLNEQFF
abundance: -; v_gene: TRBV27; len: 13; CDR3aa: CATSYGGRETQYF
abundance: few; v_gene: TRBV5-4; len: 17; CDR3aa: CASSPKASGSNTGELFF
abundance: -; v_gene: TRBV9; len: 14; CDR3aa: CASSVDGQRAEAFF
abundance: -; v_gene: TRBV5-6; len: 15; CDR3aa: CASSLPDRASYEQYF
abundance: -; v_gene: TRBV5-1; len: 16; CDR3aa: CASSTPSGGPTDTQYF
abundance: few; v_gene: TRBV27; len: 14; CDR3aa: CASSLGTGRREQYF
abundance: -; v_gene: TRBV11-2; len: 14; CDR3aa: CASSLVGQGNTIYF
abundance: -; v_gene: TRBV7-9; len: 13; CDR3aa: CASSLGVTNEQFF
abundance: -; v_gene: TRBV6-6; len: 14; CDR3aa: CASSPARGGETQYF
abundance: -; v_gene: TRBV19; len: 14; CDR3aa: CASRTSGSTYEQYF
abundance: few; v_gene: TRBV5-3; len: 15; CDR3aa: CARSDPGQTNYGYTF
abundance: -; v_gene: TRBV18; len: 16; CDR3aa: CASSQQAGVSNQPQHF
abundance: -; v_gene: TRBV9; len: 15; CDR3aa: CASSTRQGDYNEQFF
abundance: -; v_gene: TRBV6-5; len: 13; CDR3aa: CASSYTRESKAFF
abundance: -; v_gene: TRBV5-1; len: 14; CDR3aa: CASSLGQGWETQYF
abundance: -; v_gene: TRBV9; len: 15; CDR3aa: CASSVSSSMNTEAFF
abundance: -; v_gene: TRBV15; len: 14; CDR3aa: CATSRDFVAYGYTF